The 8 T cell receptor beta chains given below trace back to one sample, sequenced in a study of T cells after yellow fever vaccination. TCRdb reprocessed the 5' RACE reads with MiXCR, giving one entry per CDR3 protein. Among some 600,000 distinct CDR3 sequences listed, 10% to 15% were seen once. The sequencing used PBMCs, collected on the day of the yellow fever booster vaccination. Every receptor here comes from a man younger than 40 who received the YFV17D yellow fever vaccine.

Ten or more counts support this clonotype. The rearrangement joins TRBV20-1 to TRBJ2-5; D uncertain. V was trimmed by 6 bases and J by 2 bases, leaving 10 bases between them. CDR1 and CDR2 (germline): DFQATT, SNEGSKA (reference sequence). There are 12 residues in the CDR3. CDR3 sequence reads: CSARISQETQYF. The CDR3 coding sequence is TGCAGTGCCCGGATCTCACAAGAGACCCAGTACTTC.

This clonotype came up a few times. This chain connects TRBV4-3 to TRBJ2-5; TRBD2 aligns across 7 bases. The germline CDR1 and CDR2 sequences are LGHNA and YSLEER. Unmatched junction bases numbered 6, after V lost 0 bases and J lost 2 bases. The CDR3 has 16 residues. This CDR3 reads CASSQDGGGIQETQYF. CDR3 DNA: TGCGCCAGCAGCCAAGACGGGGGAGGGATTCAAGAGACCCAGTACTTC.

The gene calls are TRBV5-1 and TRBJ2-5; no firm D call. Germline V gene sequence: CDR1 SGHRS, CDR2 YFSETQ. The length of the CDR3 is 14 residues. V lost 2 bases to trimming and J lost 5 bases, with 13 bases between them. The CDR3 sequence is CASSFYGRSETQYF. As DNA, the CDR3 is TGCGCCAGCAGCTTTTATGGCAGGTCGGAGACCCAGTACTTC.

The chain employs TRBV6-1 and TRBJ2-1; 7 nucleotides agree with TRBD2. CDR1 and CDR2 (germline): MNHNS, SASEGT. There are 15 residues in the CDR3. Trimming at V came to 2 bases and at J to 7 bases, leaving 8 bases not matched to a gene. The CDR3 sequence: CASSERGAGRNEQFF. In DNA form, the CDR3 reads TGTGCCAGCAGTGAAAGAGGGGCCGGGAGGAATGAGCAGTTCTTC.

The rearrangement uses TRBV12-3 or TRBV12-4 and TRBJ2-2, with 12 bases identical to TRBD2. J gave up 6 bases and V 3 bases, and 5 bases lay outside the gene matches. This CDR3 is 16 amino acids long. CDR3 in amino acids: CASSLGRTSGAGELFF. The CDR3 region has the DNA TGTGCCAGCAGTTTGGGCAGGACTAGCGGGGCCGGGGAGCTGTTTTTT.

This clonotype was seen more than once but under ten times. V gene TRBV30 combines with J gene TRBJ2-1; unclear D gene. The germline V gene encodes CDR1 GTSNPN and CDR2 SVGIG (reference sequence). V was clipped by 4 bases and J by 3 bases, with 7 bases between them. The CDR3 totals 12 residues. The CDR3 DNA is TGTGCCTGGAAACTTAGCTACAATGAGCAGTTCTTC. It specifies CAWKLSYNEQFF.

The genes are TRBV19 and TRBJ2-2; D perhaps matches TRBD2 (6 bases). The CDR3 covers 14 residues. Germline CDR1 reads LNHDA; CDR2 reads SQIVND (reference sequence). Trimming removed 6 bases from V and 8 bases from J, with 16 bases in between. The CDR3 DNA reads as TGTGCCAGTAGGACTAGGGACTTTTCTGGGGAGCTGTTTTTT. Its translation is CASRTRDFSGELFF.

The chain joins TRBV25-1 to TRBJ2-5; 8 bases are a match to TRBD2. The germline V gene has CDR1 MGHDK and CDR2 SYGVNS. V lost 7 bases and J lost 2; bases outside the gene matches: 6. This CDR3 is built from 14 residues. CDR3 nucleotide sequence: TGTGCCAGCAACGCGGGAGGTTTGCAAGAGACCCAGTACTTC. Translation gives CASNAGGLQETQYF.